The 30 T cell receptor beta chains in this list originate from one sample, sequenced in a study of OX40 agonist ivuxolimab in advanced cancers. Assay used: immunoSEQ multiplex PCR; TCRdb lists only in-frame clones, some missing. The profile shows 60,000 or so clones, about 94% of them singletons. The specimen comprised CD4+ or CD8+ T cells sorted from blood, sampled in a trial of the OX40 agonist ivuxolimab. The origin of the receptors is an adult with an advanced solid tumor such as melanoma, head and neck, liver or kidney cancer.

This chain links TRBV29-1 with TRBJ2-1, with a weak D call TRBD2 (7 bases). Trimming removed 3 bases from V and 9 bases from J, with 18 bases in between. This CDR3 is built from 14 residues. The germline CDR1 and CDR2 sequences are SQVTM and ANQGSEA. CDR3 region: CSVEGGATVSEQFF. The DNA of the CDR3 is TGCAGCGTTGAGGGGGGGGCCACGGTTAGTGAGCAGTTCTTC.

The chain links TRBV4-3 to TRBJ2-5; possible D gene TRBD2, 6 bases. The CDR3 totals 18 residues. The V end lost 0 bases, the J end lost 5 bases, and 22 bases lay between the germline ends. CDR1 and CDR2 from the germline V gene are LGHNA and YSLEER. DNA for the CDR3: TGCGCCAGCAGCCAAGAAATGTTCGGGACCAGGGAGGTGGAGACCCAGTACTTC. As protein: CASSQEMFGTREVETQYF.

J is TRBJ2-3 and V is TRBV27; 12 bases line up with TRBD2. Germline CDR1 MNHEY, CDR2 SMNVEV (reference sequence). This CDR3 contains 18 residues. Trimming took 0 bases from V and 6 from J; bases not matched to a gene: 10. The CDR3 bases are TGTGCCAGCAGTTTATCGCGGACCTCTCTAGCGGGAGGGGATACGCAGTATTTT. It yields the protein CASSLSRTSLAGGDTQYF.

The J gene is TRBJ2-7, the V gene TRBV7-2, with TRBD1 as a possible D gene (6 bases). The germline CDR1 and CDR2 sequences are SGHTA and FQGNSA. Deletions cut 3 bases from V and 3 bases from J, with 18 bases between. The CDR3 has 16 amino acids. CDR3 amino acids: CASSFGTGFRIYEQYF. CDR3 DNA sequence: TGTGCCAGCAGCTTCGGAACAGGGTTCCGTATCTACGAGCAGTACTTC.

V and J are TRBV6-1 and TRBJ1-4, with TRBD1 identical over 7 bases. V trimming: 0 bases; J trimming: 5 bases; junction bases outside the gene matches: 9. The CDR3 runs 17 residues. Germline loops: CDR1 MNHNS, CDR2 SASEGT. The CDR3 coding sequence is TGTGCCAGCAGTGAAGCAGGTCAGGGGGAATACAATGAAAAACTGTTTTTT. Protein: CASSEAGQGEYNEKLFF.

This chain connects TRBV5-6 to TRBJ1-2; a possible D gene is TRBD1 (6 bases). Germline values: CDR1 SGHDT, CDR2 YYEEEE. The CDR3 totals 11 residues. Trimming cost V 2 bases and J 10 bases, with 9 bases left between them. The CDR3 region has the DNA TGTGCCAGCAGCTTTGGGGGCACCTACACCTTC. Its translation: CASSFGGTYTF.

The CDR3 DNA follows: TGTGCCAGCAGAACCGGGAGTTCCTACAATGAGCAGTTCTTC. It is translated as CASRTGSSYNEQFF. The chain uses TRBV13 and TRBJ2-1; D possibly corresponds to TRBD2 (6 bases). The CDR3 consists of 14 residues. The V and J ends lost 6 bases and 1 base respectively, with 10 bases between them. The V gene's germline CDR1 is PRHDT and CDR2 FYEKMQ (reference sequence).

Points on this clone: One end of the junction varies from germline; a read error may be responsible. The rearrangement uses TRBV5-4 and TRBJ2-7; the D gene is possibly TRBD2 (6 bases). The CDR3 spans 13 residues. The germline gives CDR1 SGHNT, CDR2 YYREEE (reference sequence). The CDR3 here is CASSPAGWDRPNF. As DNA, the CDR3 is TGTGCCAGCAGCCCCGCGGGGTGGGACCGGCCGAACTTC.

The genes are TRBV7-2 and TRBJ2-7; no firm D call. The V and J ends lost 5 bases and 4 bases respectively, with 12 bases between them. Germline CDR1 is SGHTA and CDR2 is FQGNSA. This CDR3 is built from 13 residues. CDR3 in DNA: TGTGCCAGCAGCCCGTACGACACGTACGAGCAGTACTTC. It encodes CASSPYDTYEQYF. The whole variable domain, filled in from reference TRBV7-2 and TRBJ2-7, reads GAGVSQSPSNKVTEKGKDVELRCDPISGHTALYWYRQSLGQGLEFLIYFQGNSAPDKSGLPSDRFSAERTGGSVSTLTIQRTQQEDSAVYLCASSPYDTYEQYFGPGTRLTVT.

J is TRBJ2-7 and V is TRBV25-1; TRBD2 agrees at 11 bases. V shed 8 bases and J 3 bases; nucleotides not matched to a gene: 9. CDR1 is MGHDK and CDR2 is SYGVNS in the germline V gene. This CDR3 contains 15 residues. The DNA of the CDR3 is TGTGCCAGCGCCGCCGGGACTAGCGGAGACTACGAGCAGTACTTC. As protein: CASAAGTSGDYEQYF.

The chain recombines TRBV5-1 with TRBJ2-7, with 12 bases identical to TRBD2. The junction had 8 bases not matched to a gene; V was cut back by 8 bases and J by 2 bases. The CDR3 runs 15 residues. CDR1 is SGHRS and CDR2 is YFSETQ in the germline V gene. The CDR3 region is CARPLWTSGAYEQYF. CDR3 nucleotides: TGCGCCAGACCTCTCTGGACTAGCGGGGCCTACGAGCAGTACTTC.

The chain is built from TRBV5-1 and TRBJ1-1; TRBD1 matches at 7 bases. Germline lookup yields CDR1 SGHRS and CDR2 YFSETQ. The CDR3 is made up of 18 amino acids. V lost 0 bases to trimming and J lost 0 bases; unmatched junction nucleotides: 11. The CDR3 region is CASSLEPGQLVMNTEAFF. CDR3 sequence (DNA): TGCGCCAGCAGCTTGGAACCGGGACAGCTAGTAATGAACACTGAAGCTTTCTTT. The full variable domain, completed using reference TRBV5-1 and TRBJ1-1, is KAGVTQTPRYLIKTRGQQVTLSCSPISGHRSVSWYQQTPGQGLQFLFEYFSETQRNKGNFPGRFSGRQFSNSRSEMNVSTLELGDSALYLCASSLEPGQLVMNTEAFFGQGTRLTVV.

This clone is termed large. The CDR3 spells CASSPRAYEQYF. CDR3 coding DNA: TGTGCCAGCTCCCCCCGAGCCTACGAGCAGTACTTC. V gene TRBV6-5 combines with J gene TRBJ2-7; D not certain. Per the germline V gene, CDR1 is MNHEY and CDR2 is SVGAGI. V was trimmed by 8 bases and J by 2 bases, leaving 10 bases between them. The CDR3 totals 12 residues.

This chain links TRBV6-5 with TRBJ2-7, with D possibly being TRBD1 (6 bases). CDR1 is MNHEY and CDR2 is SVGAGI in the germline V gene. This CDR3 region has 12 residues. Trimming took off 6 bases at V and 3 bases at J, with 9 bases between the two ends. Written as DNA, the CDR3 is TGTGCCAGCAGCCAGGGGATCTACGAGCAGTACTTC. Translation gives CASSQGIYEQYF.

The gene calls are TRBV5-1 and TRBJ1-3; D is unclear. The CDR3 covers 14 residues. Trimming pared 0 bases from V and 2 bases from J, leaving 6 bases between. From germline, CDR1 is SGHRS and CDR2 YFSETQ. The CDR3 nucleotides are TGCGCCAGCAGCTTGGGGGTAGCTGGAAACACCATATATTTT. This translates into CASSLGVAGNTIYF.

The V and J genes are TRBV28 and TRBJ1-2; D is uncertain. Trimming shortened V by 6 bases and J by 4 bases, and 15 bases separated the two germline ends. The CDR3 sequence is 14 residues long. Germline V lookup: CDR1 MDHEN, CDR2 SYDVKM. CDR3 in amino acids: CASSKDGPFYGYTF. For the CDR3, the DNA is TGTGCCAGCAGCAAAGACGGACCATTCTATGGCTACACCTTC.

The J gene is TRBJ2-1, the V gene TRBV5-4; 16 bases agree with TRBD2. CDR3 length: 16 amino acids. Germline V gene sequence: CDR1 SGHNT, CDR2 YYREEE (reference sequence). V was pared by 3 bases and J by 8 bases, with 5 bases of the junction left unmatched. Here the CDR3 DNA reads TGTGCCAGCAGCTATACGGGACTAGCGGGAGGGCATGAGCAGTTCTTC. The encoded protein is CASSYTGLAGGHEQFF.

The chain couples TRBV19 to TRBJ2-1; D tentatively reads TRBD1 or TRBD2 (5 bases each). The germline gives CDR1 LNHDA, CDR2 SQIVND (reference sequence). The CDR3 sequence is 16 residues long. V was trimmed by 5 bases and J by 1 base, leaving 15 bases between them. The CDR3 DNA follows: TGTGCCAGTAGTTGGTACACGGGGCCTTCCTACAATGAGCAGTTCTTC. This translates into CASSWYTGPSYNEQFF.

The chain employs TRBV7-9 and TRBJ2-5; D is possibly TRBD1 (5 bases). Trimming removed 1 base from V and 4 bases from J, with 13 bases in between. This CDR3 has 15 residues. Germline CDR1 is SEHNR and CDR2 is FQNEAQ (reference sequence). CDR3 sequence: CASSLEGADRETQYF. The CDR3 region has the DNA TGTGCCAGCAGCTTAGAAGGGGCGGACCGAGAGACCCAGTACTTC.

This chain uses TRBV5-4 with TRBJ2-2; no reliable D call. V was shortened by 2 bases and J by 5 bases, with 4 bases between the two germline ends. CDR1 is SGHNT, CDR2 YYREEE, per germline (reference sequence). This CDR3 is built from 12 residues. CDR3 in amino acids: CASSFRTGELFF. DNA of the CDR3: TGTGCCAGCAGCTTCAGGACCGGGGAGCTGTTTTTT.

The CDR3 reads CATSGTSGTEGTDTQYF. The CDR3 DNA is TGTGCCACCTCCGGGACTAGCGGGACCGAAGGCACAGATACGCAGTATTTT. The rearrangement uses TRBV11-3 and TRBJ2-3, with TRBD2 matching over 13 bases. CDR1 is SGHNT, CDR2 YENEEA, per germline. The CDR3 runs to 17 residues. V shed 10 bases, J shed 1 base, and the junction held 11 bases outside the gene matches.

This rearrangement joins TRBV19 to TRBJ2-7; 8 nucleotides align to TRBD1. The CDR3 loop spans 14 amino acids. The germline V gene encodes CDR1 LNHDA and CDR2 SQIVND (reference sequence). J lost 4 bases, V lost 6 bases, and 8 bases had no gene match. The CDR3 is CASSPGQAGYEQYF. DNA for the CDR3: TGTGCCAGTAGCCCGGGACAGGCGGGGTACGAGCAGTACTTC.

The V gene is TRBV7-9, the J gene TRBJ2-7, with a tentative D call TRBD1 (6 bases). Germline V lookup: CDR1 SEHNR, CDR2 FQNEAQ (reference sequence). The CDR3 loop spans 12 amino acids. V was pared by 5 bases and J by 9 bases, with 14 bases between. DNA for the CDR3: TGTGCCAGCAGCGGGGGCCCCCTGGGGCAGTACTTC. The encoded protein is CASSGGPLGQYF.

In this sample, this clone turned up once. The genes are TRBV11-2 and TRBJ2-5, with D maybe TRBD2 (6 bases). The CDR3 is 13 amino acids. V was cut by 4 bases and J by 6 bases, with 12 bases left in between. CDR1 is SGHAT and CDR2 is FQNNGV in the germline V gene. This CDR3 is CASSSARGKTQYF. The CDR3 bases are TGTGCCAGCAGCTCCGCCCGCGGGAAGACCCAGTACTTC.

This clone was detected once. In DNA, the CDR3 is TGTGCCAGCAGCTTAACGGGAACCCAGTACTTC. Protein sequence: CASSLTGTQYF. The gene calls are TRBV11-1 and TRBJ2-5, with D possibly TRBD2 on 5 matching bases. V was clipped by 2 bases and J by 8 bases, with 6 bases between them. Germline CDR1 reads SGHAT; CDR2 reads FQDESV (reference sequence). This CDR3 region has 11 residues.

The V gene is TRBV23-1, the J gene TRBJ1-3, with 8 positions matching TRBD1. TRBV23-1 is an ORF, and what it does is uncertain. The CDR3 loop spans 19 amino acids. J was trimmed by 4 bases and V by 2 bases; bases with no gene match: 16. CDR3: CASSQPRTGNRSGGNTIYF. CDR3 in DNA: TGCGCCAGCAGTCAACCTAGGACAGGGAATAGGTCTGGAGGAAACACCATATATTTT.

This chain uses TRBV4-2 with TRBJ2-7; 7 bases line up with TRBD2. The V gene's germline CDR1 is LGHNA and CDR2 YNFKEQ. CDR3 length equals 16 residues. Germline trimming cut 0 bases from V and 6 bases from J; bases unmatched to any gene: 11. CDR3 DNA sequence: TGTGCCAGCAGCCAAGATGCGGGCGGGAGAACGGCCGAGCAGTACTTC. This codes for CASSQDAGGRTAEQYF.

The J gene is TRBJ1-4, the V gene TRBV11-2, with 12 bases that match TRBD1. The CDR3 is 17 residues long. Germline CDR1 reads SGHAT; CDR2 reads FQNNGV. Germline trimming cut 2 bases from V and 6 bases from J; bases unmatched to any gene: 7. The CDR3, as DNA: TGTGCCAGCAGCTTAATGGGACAGGGGGCGTTCGATGAAAAACTGTTTTTT. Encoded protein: CASSLMGQGAFDEKLFF. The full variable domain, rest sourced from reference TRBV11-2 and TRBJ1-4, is EAGVAQSPRYKIIEKRQSVAFWCNPISGHATLYWYQQILGQGPKLLIQFQNNGVVDDSQLPKDRFSAERLKGVDSTLKIQPAKLEDSAVYLCASSLMGQGAFDEKLFFGSGTQLSVL.

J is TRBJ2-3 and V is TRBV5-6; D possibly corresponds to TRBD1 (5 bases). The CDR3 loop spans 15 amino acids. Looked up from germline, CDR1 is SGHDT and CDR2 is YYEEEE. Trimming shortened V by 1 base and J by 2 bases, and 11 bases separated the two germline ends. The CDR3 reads CASSLWTRHTDTQYF. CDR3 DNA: TGTGCCAGCAGCTTGTGGACACGGCACACAGATACGCAGTATTTT.

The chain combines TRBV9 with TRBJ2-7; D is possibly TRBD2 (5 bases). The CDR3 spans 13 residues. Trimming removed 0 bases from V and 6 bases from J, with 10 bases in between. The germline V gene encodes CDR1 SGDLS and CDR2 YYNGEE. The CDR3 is CASSVVEGGEQYF. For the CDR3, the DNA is TGTGCCAGCAGCGTAGTCGAGGGCGGCGAGCAGTACTTC.